The subject of this entry is one TCR beta chain. Its cognate antigen is unknown. Unstimulated naive, memory, effector memory and TEMRA subsets from a few donor pairs were sequenced. Trimming cost V 2 bases and J 4 bases, with 10 bases left between them. CDR3 length: 13 residues. From germline, CDR1 is SQVTM and CDR2 ANQGSEA. This entry belongs to a study of siplizumab effects on memory and regulatory T cells. Study findings and constraints: Both greater diversity than memory cells and a major contribution to the alloresponse seemed to characterize naive T cells. Of the proliferating CD4+ or CD8+ clones, roughly 75-95% lacked a naive or memory phenotype that could be assigned. Relative to controls at 25% to 30%, mappable alloreactive CD4+ clones exhibited a mean Treg-derived proportion of approximately 62% with siplizumab.

Assay used: immunoSEQ multiplex PCR; TCRdb lists only in-frame clones, some missing. The sample has roughly 50,000 clones, 95% to 97% seen once. The origin of this receptor is a human donor in good health. Specimen: naive CD4+ T cells sorted from blood. The rearrangement uses TRBV29-1 and TRBJ2-3; the D gene is possibly TRBD1 (5 bases). CDR3 residues: CSVESQGSDTQYF. CDR3 bases: TGCAGCGTTGAAAGCCAGGGTTCAGATACGCAGTATTTT.